This T cell receptor beta chain was recovered during a study of early T cells in non-severe SARS-CoV-2 infection. At the level of the study: Alpha and beta chains were unpaired, from unsorted whole-blood bulk RNA.

This clonotype was counted between two and nine times. Its antigen is as yet unknown. Unique molecular identifiers were added to individual cDNA molecules. MiXCR was run by TCRdb on the 5' RACE reads, yielding one entry per CDR3 protein. Of some 30,000 distinct CDR3 sequences in the sample, 4% to 5% were seen once. Study outcomes and limitations: Matching with VDJdb favored anti-spike CD8 responses (missing private and CD4 specificities).

V lost 1 base, J lost 6 bases, and 19 bases lay in between. Germline values: CDR1 SGHTA, CDR2 FQGNSA. This CDR3 is 17 amino acids long. The genes are TRBV7-2 and TRBJ1-5; D is unclear. This sequence originates from an adult who was a healthcare worker with PCR-confirmed SARS-CoV-2 infection or an uninfected control (not recorded which). Material: whole blood. In nucleotides, the CDR3 is TGTGCCAGCAGCTTAGTGGGAAAGCGGAAAGAGCGTCAGCCCCAGCATTTT. This encodes CASSLVGKRKERQPQHF.